This TCR beta chain was identified during a study of control samples from healthy donors and cancer patients. The table came from immunoSEQ multiplex PCR; TCRdb's copy has only in-frame clones and leaves some out. The sample contains about 94,000 clones, 90% of which appear only once. The source is a young woman in good health. The sample consisted of blood.

The CDR3 spells CASSSRSLSSYNEQFF. The DNA of the CDR3 is TGTGCCAGCAGCTCCCGGAGCCTGAGCTCCTACAATGAGCAGTTCTTC. The V call is TRBV7-3, the J call TRBJ2-1; D remains unclear. CDR3 length: 16 residues. The V end was cut by 4 bases, the J end by 0 bases, with 13 bases between. The germline V gene has CDR1 SGHTA and CDR2 FQGTGA.